This T cell receptor beta chain comes out of a study of blood T cell repertoires in COVID-19. CDR1 and CDR2 (germline): SGDLS, YYNGEE. V dropped 1 base and J dropped 6 bases, with 7 bases sitting between them. The CDR3 sequence is 12 residues long. Using immunoSEQ multiplex PCR, the repertoire was profiled, and TCRdb retains in-frame clones only, with some absent. Here the sample spans hundreds of thousands of clones, around 90% being singletons. The chain combines TRBV9 with TRBJ1-2, with unresolved D. This receptor was obtained from a man between 40 and 49 years old with acute or convalescent COVID-19. Sequenced: peripheral blood. The CDR3 nucleotides read TGTGCCAGCAGCGTAAACAGAAATGGCTACACCTTC. Its protein is CASSVNRNGYTF.